This T cell receptor (beta chain) was captured in a study of identical twins. Template switching introduced a universal primer site, and the cDNA bore unique molecular identifiers. TCRdb passed the 5' RACE reads through MiXCR, listing each CDR3 protein once. The sample has 650,000 to 800,000 distinct CDR3 sequences; about 9.4% are singletons. Study observations and caveats: With beta out-of-frame sequences, excess sharing by twins was weaker. Whereas memory repertoires showed no such difference, abundant cord blood beta clonotypes carried fewer insertions.

This clonotype showed up just a few times. No antigen is known for it. The CDR3 totals 14 residues. In germline, CDR1 is SEHNR, CDR2 FQNEAQ (reference sequence). V was pared by 7 bases and J by 3 bases, with 4 bases of the junction left unmatched. A further study also used this sample, focusing on yellow fever vaccine responses in identical twins.

The gene calls are TRBV7-9 and TRBJ2-1, with 9 positions matching TRBD2. The specimen sequenced was PBMCs. The receptor comes from a young woman in good health. CDR3 nucleotide sequence: TGTGCCAGCATAGGTAGCGGGGGCTACAATGAGCAGTTCTTC. Its translation: CASIGSGGYNEQFF.